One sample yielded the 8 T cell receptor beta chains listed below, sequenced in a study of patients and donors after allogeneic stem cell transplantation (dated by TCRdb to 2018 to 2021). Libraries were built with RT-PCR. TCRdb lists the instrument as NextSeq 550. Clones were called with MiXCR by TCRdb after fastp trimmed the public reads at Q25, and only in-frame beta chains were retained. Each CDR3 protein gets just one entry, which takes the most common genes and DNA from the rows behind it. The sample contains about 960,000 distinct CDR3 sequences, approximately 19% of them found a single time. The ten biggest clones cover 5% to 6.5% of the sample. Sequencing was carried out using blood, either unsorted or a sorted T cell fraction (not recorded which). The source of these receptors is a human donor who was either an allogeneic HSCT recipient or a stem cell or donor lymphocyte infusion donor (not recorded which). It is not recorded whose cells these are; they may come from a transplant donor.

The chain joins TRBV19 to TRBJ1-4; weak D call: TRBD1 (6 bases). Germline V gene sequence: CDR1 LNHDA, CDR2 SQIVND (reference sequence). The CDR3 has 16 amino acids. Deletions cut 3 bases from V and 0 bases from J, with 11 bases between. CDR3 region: CASSIPGQPTNEKLFF. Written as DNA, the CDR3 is TGTGCCAGTAGTATCCCCGGACAGCCAACTAATGAAAAACTGTTTTTT.

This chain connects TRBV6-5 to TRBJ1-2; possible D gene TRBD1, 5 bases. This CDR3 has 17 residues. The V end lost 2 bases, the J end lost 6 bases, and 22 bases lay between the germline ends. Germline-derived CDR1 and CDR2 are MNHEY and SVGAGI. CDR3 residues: CASSYAVTGQVLDGYTF. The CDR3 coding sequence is TGTGCCAGCAGTTACGCCGTCACAGGCCAGGTTCTTGATGGCTACACCTTC.

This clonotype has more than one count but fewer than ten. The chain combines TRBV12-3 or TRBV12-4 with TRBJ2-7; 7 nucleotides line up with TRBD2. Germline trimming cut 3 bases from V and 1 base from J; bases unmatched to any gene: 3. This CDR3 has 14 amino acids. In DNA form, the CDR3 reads TGTGCCAGCAGTTTTGCGGGAGAGTCCTACGAGCAGTACTTC. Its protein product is CASSFAGESYEQYF.

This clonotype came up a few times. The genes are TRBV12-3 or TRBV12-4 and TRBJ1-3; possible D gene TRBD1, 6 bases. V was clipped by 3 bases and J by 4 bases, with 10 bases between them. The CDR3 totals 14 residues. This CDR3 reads CASSFWGPGNTIYF. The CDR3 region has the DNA TGTGCCAGCAGTTTTTGGGGGCCCGGAAACACCATATATTTT.

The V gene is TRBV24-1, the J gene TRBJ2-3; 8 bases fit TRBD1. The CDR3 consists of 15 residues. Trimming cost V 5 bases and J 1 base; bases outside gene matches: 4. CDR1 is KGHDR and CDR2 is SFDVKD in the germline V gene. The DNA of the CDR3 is TGTGCCACCAGTGGACAGGGGTGGGGCACAGATACGCAGTATTTT. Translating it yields CATSGQGWGTDTQYF.

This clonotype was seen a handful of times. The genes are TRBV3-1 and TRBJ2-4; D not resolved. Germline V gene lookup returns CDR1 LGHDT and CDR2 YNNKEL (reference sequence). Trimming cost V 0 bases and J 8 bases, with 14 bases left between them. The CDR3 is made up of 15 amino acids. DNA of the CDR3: TGTGCCAGCAGCCAAGAATCCGTGGGTAGTCACATTCAGTACTTC. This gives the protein CASSQESVGSHIQYF.

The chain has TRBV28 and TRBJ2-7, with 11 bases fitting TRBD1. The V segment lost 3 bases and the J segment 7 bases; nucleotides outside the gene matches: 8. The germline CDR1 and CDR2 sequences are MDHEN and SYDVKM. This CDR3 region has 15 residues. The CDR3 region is CASSFRTGGAEEQYF. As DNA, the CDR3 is TGTGCCAGCAGTTTTCGGACAGGGGGCGCGGAGGAGCAGTACTTC.

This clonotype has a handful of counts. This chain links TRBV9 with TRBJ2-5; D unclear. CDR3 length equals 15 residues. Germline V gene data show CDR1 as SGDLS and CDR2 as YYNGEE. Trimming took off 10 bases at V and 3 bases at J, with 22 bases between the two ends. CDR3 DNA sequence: TGTGCCGGCCCAGCCCCGCGCCTGGGGAAAGAGACCCAGTACTTC. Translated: CAGPAPRLGKETQYF. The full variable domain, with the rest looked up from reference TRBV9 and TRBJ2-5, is DSGVTQTPKHLITATGQRVTLRCSPRSGDLSVYWYQQSLDQGLQFLIQYYNGEERAKGNILERFSAQQFPDLHSELNLSSLELGDSALYFCAGPAPRLGKETQYFGPGTRLLVL.